One and the same sample provided the 26 T cell receptor beta chains below, sequenced in a study of vaccination effects on CD4 cells after COVID-19. Their specific antigens are unknown. The repertoire was sequenced with immunoSEQ multiplex PCR; TCRdb's copy has only in-frame clones and lacks some. Among 25,000 to 30,000 clones listed, less than 75% were seen once. Antigen-specific CD4+ T cells were expanded with viral peptide pools in the ViraFEST assay before sequencing. Having been cultured for less than 12 days, the cells underwent CD4+ T cell isolation. Of the BNT162b2 and mRNA-1273 vaccines, participants received two doses of one or the other. The sequences come from CD4+ T cells from PBMCs cultured with HCoV-NL63 spike peptides, collected after COVID-19 vaccination. Receptor source: a human donor who received a COVID-19 vaccine.

In its sample, this clone was seen a few times. The J gene is TRBJ1-6, the V gene TRBV6-1; D remains ambiguous. The CDR3 is 16 residues long. Germline V gene sequence: CDR1 MNHNS, CDR2 SASEGT. Trimming stripped 0 bases from V and 9 bases from J, with 15 bases between. CDR3 bases: TGTGCCAGCAGTGAAGCTAGGGCCGTTCGGCGTTCACCCCTCCACTTT. Protein: CASSEARAVRRSPLHF.

The chain couples TRBV5-5 to TRBJ1-2; tentative D call: TRBD1 (5 bases). The ends were cut back, 2 bases at V and 6 bases at J, with 8 bases in the middle. This CDR3 contains 12 residues. The germline CDR1 and CDR2 sequences are SGHKS and YYEKEE (reference sequence). The DNA of the CDR3 is TGTGCCAGCAGCTTCTCAGGGAATGGCTACACCTTC. Translated, it gives CASSFSGNGYTF.

The V call is TRBV5-1, the J call TRBJ2-5, with TRBD2 matching 8 bases. Losses at the gene ends were 0 bases for V and 4 bases for J; bases not matched to a gene: 17. CDR1 is SGHRS, CDR2 YFSETQ, per germline. The CDR3 runs to 19 residues. The CDR3 region is CASSLAGAIGGGTGETQYF. The CDR3 coding sequence is TGCGCCAGCAGCTTGGCCGGAGCGATAGGCGGGGGGACTGGAGAGACCCAGTACTTC.

This clone turned up a few times. The rearrangement joins TRBV19 to TRBJ1-5; the match to TRBD1 covers 7 bases. There are 15 residues in the CDR3. The germline CDR1 and CDR2 sequences are LNHDA and SQIVND (reference sequence). J lost 0 bases, V lost 7 bases, and 6 bases had no gene match. The CDR3 DNA is TGTGCCAGTAAGCAGGGGGGTCTTAGCAATCAGCCCCAGCATTTT. Its protein is CASKQGGLSNQPQHF.

CDR3 sequence: CASSASGAGYNEQFF. CDR3 nucleotide sequence: TGTGCCAGCAGCGCGAGCGGGGCCGGGTACAATGAGCAGTTCTTC. The gene calls are TRBV7-2 and TRBJ2-1, with 7 bases matching TRBD2. The CDR3 has 15 amino acids. In germline, CDR1 is SGHTA, CDR2 FQGNSA. Trimming removed 5 bases from V and 4 bases from J; junction bases left unmatched: 8.

V is TRBV18 and J is TRBJ2-1; tentative D call: TRBD2 (6 bases). The V gene's germline CDR1 is KGHSH and CDR2 LQKENI. Trimming removed 3 bases at V and 8 bases at J, with 14 bases between. This CDR3 contains 14 residues. This CDR3 reads CASSPGTSSDEQFF. The CDR3 DNA reads TGTGCCAGCTCACCCGGAACTAGCTCTGATGAGCAGTTCTTC.

The chain recombines TRBV7-9 with TRBJ2-1; 7 nucleotides line up with TRBD2. The CDR3 totals 15 residues. The V segment lost 2 bases and the J segment 0 bases; nucleotides outside the gene matches: 1. From germline, CDR1 is SEHNR and CDR2 FQNEAQ (reference sequence). The DNA for the CDR3 is TGTGCCAGCAGCTTACGGGGGGACTCCTACAATGAGCAGTTCTTC. Protein product: CASSLRGDSYNEQFF.

The chain has TRBV14 and TRBJ2-3, with 10 nucleotides matching TRBD2. With 0 bases clipped from V and 3 bases from J, the junction kept 6 bases outside the gene matches. CDR1 and CDR2 (germline): SGHDN, FVKESK. This CDR3 comprises 17 residues. The CDR3 loop reads CASSQDIRAGGTDTQYF. The CDR3 DNA reads TGTGCCAGCAGCCAAGATATTAGAGCGGGAGGGACAGATACGCAGTATTTT.

This rearrangement joins TRBV7-2 to TRBJ1-2; no reliable D call. Germline V CDR1 and CDR2: SGHTA, FQGNSA. This CDR3 spans 14 amino acids. Trimming cost V 9 bases and J 4 bases, with 18 bases left between them. The CDR3 DNA follows: TGTGCCAGTAAAGGCCAGCGGGGATTCTATGGCTACACCTTC. Its translation is CASKGQRGFYGYTF.

This chain links TRBV30 with TRBJ1-6, with 8 positions matching TRBD1. J lost 10 bases, V lost 1 base, and 6 bases had no gene match. CDR1 GTSNPN and CDR2 SVGIG come from the germline V gene (reference sequence). This CDR3 contains 14 residues. The CDR3 protein is CAWSGQGAESPLHF. In DNA form, the CDR3 reads TGTGCCTGGAGTGGGCAGGGGGCAGAATCACCCCTCCACTTT.

This clone showed up just a few times. This chain joins TRBV6-4 and TRBJ1-1; 7 bases fit TRBD1. Germline values: CDR1 MRHNA, CDR2 SNTAGT. The ends lost 5 bases at V and 7 bases at J; junction bases unmatched: 10. The CDR3 totals 14 residues. CDR3 in amino acids: CASSQGGETSEAFF. CDR3 coding DNA: TGTGCCAGCAGTCAGGGGGGCGAAACAAGTGAAGCTTTCTTT.

V gene TRBV24-1 combines with J gene TRBJ2-1; tentatively, D is TRBD1 (6 bases). This CDR3 has 17 amino acids. The V end was cut by 2 bases, the J end by 3 bases, with 16 bases between. Germline-derived CDR1 and CDR2 are KGHDR and SFDVKD. The CDR3 spells CATSDSARGINYNEQFF. CDR3 sequence (DNA): TGTGCCACCAGTGATTCGGCAAGGGGGATTAACTACAATGAGCAGTTCTTC.

CDR3 loop: CASSTGAFSSYEQYF. CDR3 sequence (DNA): TGTGCCAGTAGCACCGGGGCCTTTAGCTCCTACGAGCAGTACTTC. The V call is TRBV19, the J call TRBJ2-7, with D tentatively TRBD1 or TRBD2 (5 bases each). V lost 6 bases, J lost 0 bases, and 15 bases lay in between. The CDR3 consists of 15 residues. Germline V CDR1 and CDR2: LNHDA, SQIVND (reference sequence).

The chain links TRBV28 to TRBJ1-5, with 9 bases fitting TRBD1. CDR3 length equals 14 residues. CDR1 and CDR2 (germline): MDHEN, SYDVKM. Trimming cost V 7 bases and J 6 bases; bases outside gene matches: 7. The CDR3 region is CASTGTGNVQPQHF. The CDR3 bases are TGTGCCAGCACCGGGACAGGGAACGTTCAGCCCCAGCATTTT.

This sequence joins TRBV6-5 and TRBJ2-7, with D maybe TRBD2 (5 bases). Per germline, CDR1 MNHEY and CDR2 SVGAGI. The CDR3 is made up of 15 amino acids. Trimming left V 4 bases short and J 0 bases short, with 13 bases between. Here the CDR3 DNA reads TGTGCCAGCAGTTTACACGGGGAGAGCTCCTACGAGCAGTACTTC. Its translation: CASSLHGESSYEQYF.

J is TRBJ2-5 and V is TRBV5-5; D tentatively reads TRBD1 or TRBD2 (5 bases each). V dropped 0 bases and J dropped 4 bases, with 16 bases sitting between them. Germline V lookup: CDR1 SGHKS, CDR2 YYEKEE (reference sequence). The CDR3 runs to 16 residues. For the CDR3, the DNA is TGTGCCAGCAGCTTGGTTTTTGGGGGTGGAGGAGAGACCCAGTACTTC. This codes for CASSLVFGGGGETQYF.

This clone was observed a few times. The rearrangement uses TRBV7-7 and TRBJ1-3, with D unclear. Trimming took off 4 bases at V and 2 bases at J, with 15 bases between the two ends. The CDR3 spans 16 residues. The germline V gene encodes CDR1 SSHAT and CDR2 FNYEAQ (reference sequence). CDR3 in DNA: TGTGCCAGCAGCTCCTCCCCGGGATTTACTGGAAACACCATATATTTT. Residues: CASSSSPGFTGNTIYF.

The genes are TRBV6-4 and TRBJ2-3, with D perhaps given as TRBD1 or TRBD2 (6 bases each). CDR1 is MRHNA, CDR2 SNTAGT, per germline. This CDR3 has 14 amino acids. Between the trimmed V and J ends, which lost 2 bases and 2 bases, there was a span of 8 bases. The CDR3, as DNA: TGTGCCAGCAGTGACGGGGGGCCCACAGATACGCAGTATTTT. It translates to CASSDGGPTDTQYF.

The genes are TRBV5-4 and TRBJ2-2; D is unclear. CDR1 SGHNT and CDR2 YYREEE come from the germline V gene (reference sequence). The CDR3 spans 13 residues. V dropped 2 bases and J dropped 4 bases, with 6 bases sitting between them. CDR3 sequence reads: CASSLSPTGELFF. The CDR3 nucleotides are TGTGCCAGCAGCTTAAGTCCCACCGGGGAGCTGTTTTTT.

The chain couples TRBV5-4 to TRBJ1-1; possibly TRBD1 for D (5 bases). CDR1 is SGHNT and CDR2 is YYREEE in the germline V gene (reference sequence). V lost 2 bases, J lost 0 bases, and 11 bases lay in between. The CDR3 runs to 15 residues. The chain's CDR3 is CASSLRQGLNTEAFF. The CDR3 nucleotides read TGTGCCAGCAGCTTAAGGCAGGGCCTGAACACTGAAGCTTTCTTT.

This clone was recorded a few times. V is TRBV5-4 and J is TRBJ2-7; possibly TRBD1 for D (5 bases). This CDR3 contains 13 residues. Germline V gene data show CDR1 as SGHNT and CDR2 as YYREEE (reference sequence). Trimming shortened V by 0 bases and J by 5 bases, and 9 bases separated the two germline ends. In nucleotides, the CDR3 is TGTGCCAGCAGCTTGGGACAGACCAACGAGCAGTACTTC. It yields the protein CASSLGQTNEQYF.

This rearrangement joins TRBV7-9 to TRBJ2-1; D is unresolved. Germline-derived CDR1 and CDR2 are SEHNR and FQNEAQ (reference sequence). Trimming stripped 3 bases from V and 0 bases from J, with 6 bases between. The length of the CDR3 is 14 residues. The CDR3 reads CASSFASSYNEQFF. The CDR3 region has the DNA TGTGCCAGCAGCTTTGCCAGCTCCTACAATGAGCAGTTCTTC.

This chain connects TRBV4-1 to TRBJ2-2, with D unresolved. Germline V gene lookup returns CDR1 MGHRA and CDR2 YSYEKL. With 1 base removed from V and 6 bases from J, the gap between germline ends came to 9 bases. This CDR3 spans 14 amino acids. The CDR3 reads CASSQVRKAGELFF. In DNA form, the CDR3 reads TGCGCCAGCAGCCAAGTTAGAAAGGCCGGGGAGCTGTTTTTT.

J is TRBJ2-7 and V is TRBV6-5, with D possibly matching TRBD1 (6 bases). V was cut by 0 bases and J by 1 base, with 13 bases left in between. The CDR3 has 16 residues. Germline V CDR1 and CDR2: MNHEY, SVGAGI. CDR3 in amino acids: CASSYSPQTGSYEQYF. DNA of the CDR3: TGTGCCAGCAGTTACTCCCCCCAGACAGGATCCTACGAGCAGTACTTC.

This chain uses TRBV19 with TRBJ1-5; the match to TRBD1 covers 8 bases. CDR3 length: 16 residues. V trimming: 4 bases; J trimming: 2 bases; junction bases outside the gene matches: 7. Germline V gives CDR1 LNHDA, CDR2 SQIVND (reference sequence). This CDR3 is CASSTQPTGGNQPQHF. The CDR3 coding sequence is TGTGCCAGTAGTACCCAACCGACAGGGGGCAATCAGCCCCAGCATTTT.

The rearrangement links TRBV15 to TRBJ2-1, with D possibly matching TRBD2 (5 bases). V lost 1 base and J lost 10, with 14 bases in between. CDR1 is LNHNV and CDR2 is YYDKDF in the germline V gene (reference sequence). The CDR3 runs to 14 residues. CDR3 region: CATSRGGGAWEQFF. CDR3 DNA: TGTGCCACCAGCAGAGGAGGAGGAGCTTGGGAGCAGTTCTTC.